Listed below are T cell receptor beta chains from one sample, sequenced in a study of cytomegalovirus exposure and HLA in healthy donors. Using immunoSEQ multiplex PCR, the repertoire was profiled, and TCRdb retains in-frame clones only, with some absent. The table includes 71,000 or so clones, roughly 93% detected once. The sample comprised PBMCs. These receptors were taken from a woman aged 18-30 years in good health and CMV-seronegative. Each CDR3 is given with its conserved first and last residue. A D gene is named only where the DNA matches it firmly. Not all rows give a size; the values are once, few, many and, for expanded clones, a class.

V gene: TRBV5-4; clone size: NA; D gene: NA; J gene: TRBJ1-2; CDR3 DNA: TGTGCCAGCAGCTTGGAGGTAGGAGCTAACTATGGCTACACCTTC; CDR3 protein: CASSLEVGANYGYTF
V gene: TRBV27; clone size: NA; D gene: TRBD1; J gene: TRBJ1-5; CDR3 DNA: TGTGCCAGCGCTGGGACAGGGAATCAGCCCCAGCATTTT; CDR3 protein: CASAGTGNQPQHF
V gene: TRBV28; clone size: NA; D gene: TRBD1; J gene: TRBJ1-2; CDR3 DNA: TGTGCCAGCAGTTTACCCCCCTGGACAGGGACACCAAACTATGGCTACACCTTC; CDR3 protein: CASSLPPWTGTPNYGYTF
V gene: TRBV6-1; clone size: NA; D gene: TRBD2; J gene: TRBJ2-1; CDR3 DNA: TGTGCCAGCCCAGGACTAGCGGGAGCTGGTGAGCAGTTCTTC; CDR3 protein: CASPGLAGAGEQFF
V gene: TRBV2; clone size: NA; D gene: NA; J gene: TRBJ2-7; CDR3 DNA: TGTGCCAGCTTCGGACTGCCTTCCAGCTCCTACGAGCAGTACTTC; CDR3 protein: CASFGLPSSSYEQYF
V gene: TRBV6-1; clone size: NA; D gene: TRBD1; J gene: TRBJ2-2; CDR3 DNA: TGTGCCAGCAGTGTGACAGGGCATGACACCGGGGAGCTGTTTTTT; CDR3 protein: CASSVTGHDTGELFF
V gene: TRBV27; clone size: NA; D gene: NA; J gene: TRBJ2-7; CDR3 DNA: TGTGCCACCGGAGCTCGCTACGAGCAGTACTTC; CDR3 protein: CATGARYEQYF
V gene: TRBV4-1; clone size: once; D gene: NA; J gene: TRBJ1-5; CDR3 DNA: TGCGCCAGCAGCCAAGATGTGGCAGGCAGACAGCCCCAGCATTTT; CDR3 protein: CASSQDVAGRQPQHF
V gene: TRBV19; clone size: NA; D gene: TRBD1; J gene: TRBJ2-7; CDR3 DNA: TGTGCCAGTAGTATACGCGGACAGGGGGGCTACGAGCAGTACTTC; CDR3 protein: CASSIRGQGGYEQYF
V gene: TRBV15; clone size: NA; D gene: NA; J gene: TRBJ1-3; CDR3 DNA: TGTGCCACCAGCTCTGAGAGGGCAACCTCTGGAAACACCATATATTTT; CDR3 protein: CATSSERATSGNTIYF
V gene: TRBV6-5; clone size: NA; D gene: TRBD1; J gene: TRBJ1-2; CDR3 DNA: TGTGCCAGCAGGGAGACAGGGCCGCCCTATGGCTACACCTTC; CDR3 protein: CASRETGPPYGYTF
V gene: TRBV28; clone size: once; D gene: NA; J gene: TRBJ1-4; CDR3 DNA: TGTGCCACCGGGAGGGCAACTAATGAAAAACTGTTTTTT; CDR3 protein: CATGRATNEKLFF
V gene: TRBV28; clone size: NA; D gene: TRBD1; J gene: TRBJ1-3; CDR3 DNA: TGTGCCAGCAGTACATTATTGGACAGGGATATTCGAAACACCATATATTTT; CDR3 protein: CASSTLLDRDIRNTIYF
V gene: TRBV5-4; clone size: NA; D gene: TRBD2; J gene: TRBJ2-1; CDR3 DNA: TGTGCCAGCAGCTACGACTCTAGCGGGGGCCACAATGAGCAGTTCTTC; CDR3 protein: CASSYDSSGGHNEQFF
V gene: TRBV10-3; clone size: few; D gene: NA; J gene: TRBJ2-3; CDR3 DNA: TGTGCCATCAGTCCCCGAGAATATACGCAGTATTTT; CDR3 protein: CAISPREYTQYF
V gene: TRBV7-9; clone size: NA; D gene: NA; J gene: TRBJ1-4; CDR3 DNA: TGTGCCAGCAGCTCGGCGACAGGACGAAATGAAAAACTGTTTTTT; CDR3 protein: CASSSATGRNEKLFF
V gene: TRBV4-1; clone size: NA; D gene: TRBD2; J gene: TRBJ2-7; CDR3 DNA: TGCGCCAGCAGCCAATTGGGACTATACTCCTACGAGCAGTACTTC; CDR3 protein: CASSQLGLYSYEQYF
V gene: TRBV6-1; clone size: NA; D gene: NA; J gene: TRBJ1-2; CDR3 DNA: TGTGCCAGCACCAGACAGGAAACTTATGGCTACACCTTC; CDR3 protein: CASTRQETYGYTF
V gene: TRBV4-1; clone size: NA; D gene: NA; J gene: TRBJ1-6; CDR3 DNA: TGCGCCAGCAGCCGCCAGGGGCTTAATTCACCCCTCCACTTT; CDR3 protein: CASSRQGLNSPLHF
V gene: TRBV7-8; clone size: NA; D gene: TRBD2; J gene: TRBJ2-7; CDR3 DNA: TGTGCCAGCAGCTTACGACTAGCGGCGTCCTACGAGCAGTACTTC; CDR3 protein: CASSLRLAASYEQYF
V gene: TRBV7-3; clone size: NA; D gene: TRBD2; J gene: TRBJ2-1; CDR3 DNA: TGTGCCAGCAGCCCATCTAGCGGGGGGGATGAGCAGTTCTTC; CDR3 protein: CASSPSSGGDEQFF
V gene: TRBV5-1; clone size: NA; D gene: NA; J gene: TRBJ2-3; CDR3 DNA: TGCGCCAGCAGCTCATACCTAGGAGATACGCAGTATTTT; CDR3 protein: CASSSYLGDTQYF
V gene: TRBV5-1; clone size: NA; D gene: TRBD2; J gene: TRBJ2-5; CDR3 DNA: TGCGCCAGCAGTGGACTAGCGGGGCAAGAGACCCAGTACTTC; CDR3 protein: CASSGLAGQETQYF
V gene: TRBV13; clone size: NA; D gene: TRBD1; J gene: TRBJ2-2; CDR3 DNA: TGTGCCAGCAGAGGGACAGGGGCGACCACCGGGGAGCTGTTTTTT; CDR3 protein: CASRGTGATTGELFF
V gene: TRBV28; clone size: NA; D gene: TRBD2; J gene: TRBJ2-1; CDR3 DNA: TGTGCCAGCAGTTTACTGGGGGGGTTTAATGAGCAGTTCTTC; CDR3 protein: CASSLLGGFNEQFF
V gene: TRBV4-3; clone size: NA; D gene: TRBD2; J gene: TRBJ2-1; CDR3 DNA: TGCGCCAGCAGCCAAGAGGGGGGGGGCTCCTACAATGAGCAGTTCTTC; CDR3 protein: CASSQEGGGSYNEQFF
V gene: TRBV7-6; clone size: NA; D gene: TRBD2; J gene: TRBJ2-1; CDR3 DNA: TGTGCCAGCGGATCTAGCGGGGGGCTCGGGAATGAGCAGTTCTTC; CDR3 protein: CASGSSGGLGNEQFF
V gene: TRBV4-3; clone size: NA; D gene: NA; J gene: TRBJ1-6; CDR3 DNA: TGCGCCAGCAGCCAATCGACCCCGGGAGGGTCACCCCTCCACTTT; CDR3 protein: CASSQSTPGGSPLHF
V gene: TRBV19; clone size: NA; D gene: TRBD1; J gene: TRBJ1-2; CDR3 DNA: TGTGCCAGTAGTATTTACCGGGACAGCAACTATGGCTACACCTTC; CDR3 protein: CASSIYRDSNYGYTF
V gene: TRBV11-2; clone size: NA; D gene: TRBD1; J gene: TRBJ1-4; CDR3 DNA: TGTGCCAGCAGTTACGGGACAGGGGAGCTTGAAAAACTGTTTTTT; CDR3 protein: CASSYGTGELEKLFF
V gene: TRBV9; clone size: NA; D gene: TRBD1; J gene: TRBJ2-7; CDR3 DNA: TGTGCCAGCAGCGCCGGGACAGTCTCCTACGAGCAGTACTTC; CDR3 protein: CASSAGTVSYEQYF
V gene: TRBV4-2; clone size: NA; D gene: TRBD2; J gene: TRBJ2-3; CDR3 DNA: TGTGCCAGCAGCCAAGATATTCAGCGGGGGACCCGCACAGATACGCAGTATTTT; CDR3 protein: CASSQDIQRGTRTDTQYF
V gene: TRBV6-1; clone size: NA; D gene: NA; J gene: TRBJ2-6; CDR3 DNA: TGTGCCAGCAGTGAACAGAACTCTGGGGCCAACGTCCTGACTTTC; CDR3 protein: CASSEQNSGANVLTF
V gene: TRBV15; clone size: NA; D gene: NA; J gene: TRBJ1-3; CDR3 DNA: TGTGCCACCAGCAGAGATGGGGGGTCCGGAAACACCATATATTTT; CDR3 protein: CATSRDGGSGNTIYF
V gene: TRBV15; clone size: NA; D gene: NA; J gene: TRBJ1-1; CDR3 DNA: TGTGCCACCAGCTTCCGGCACGGGGAAAGGTACACTGAAGCTTTCTTT; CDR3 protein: CATSFRHGERYTEAFF
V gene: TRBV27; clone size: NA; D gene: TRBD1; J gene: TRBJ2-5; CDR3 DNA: TGTGCCAGCAGTAGACAGGGGGGGGAAGAGACCCAGTACTTC; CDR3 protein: CASSRQGGEETQYF
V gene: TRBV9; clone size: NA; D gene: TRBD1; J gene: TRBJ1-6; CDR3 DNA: TGTGCCAGCAGCGTAGGGACAGGGGTTACTTCACCCCTCCACTTT; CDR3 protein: CASSVGTGVTSPLHF
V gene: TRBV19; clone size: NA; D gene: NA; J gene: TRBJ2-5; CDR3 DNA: TGTGCCAGTGGTTTCGGGCAAGAGACCCAGTACTTC; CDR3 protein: CASGFGQETQYF
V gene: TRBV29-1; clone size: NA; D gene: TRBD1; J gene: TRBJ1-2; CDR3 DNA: TGCAGCGTGGGACAGGGGGCGGACTATGGCTACACCTTC; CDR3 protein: CSVGQGADYGYTF
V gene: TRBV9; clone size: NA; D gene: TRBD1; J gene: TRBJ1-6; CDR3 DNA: TGTGCCAGCAGCTCCGACCCCTACGGGACAGATAATTCACCCCTCCACTTT; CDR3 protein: CASSSDPYGTDNSPLHF
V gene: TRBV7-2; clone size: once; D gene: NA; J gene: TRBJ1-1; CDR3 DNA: TGTGCCAGCAGCTTGCAGGGGAACACTGAAGCTTTCTTT; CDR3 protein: CASSLQGNTEAFF
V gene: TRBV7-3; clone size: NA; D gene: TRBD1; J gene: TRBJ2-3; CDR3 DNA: TGTGCCAGCAGCTTACCCGGACAGGGGGAGGATACGCAGTATTTT; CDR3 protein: CASSLPGQGEDTQYF
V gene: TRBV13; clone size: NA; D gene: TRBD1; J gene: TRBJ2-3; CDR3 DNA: TGTGCCAGCAGCTCGACAGGGGGCAGCACAGATACGCAGTATTTT; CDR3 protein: CASSSTGGSTDTQYF
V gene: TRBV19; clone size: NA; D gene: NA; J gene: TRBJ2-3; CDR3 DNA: TGTGCCAGTAGCCTGACCGGTTGGGGGGGGCGTGAAGATACGCAGTATTTT; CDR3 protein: CASSLTGWGGREDTQYF